One and the same sample provided the 8 T cell receptor beta chains below, sequenced in a study of control samples from healthy donors and cancer patients. Produced via immunoSEQ multiplex PCR; TCRdb's table is partial and in-frame only. The sample carries some 140,000 clones, about 94% recorded once. The sequenced material came from blood. The receptors originated from a man aged 35 to 55 in good health.

This chain joins TRBV7-9 and TRBJ1-4; maybe TRBD1 (5 bases). V shed 5 bases and J shed 3 bases, with 13 bases lying between them. The CDR3 loop spans 15 amino acids. Germline CDR1 reads SEHNR; CDR2 reads FQNEAQ (reference sequence). CDR3: CASSPGTGPNEKLFF. CDR3 in DNA: TGTGCCAGCAGCCCCGGGACCGGACCTAATGAAAAACTGTTTTTT.

The rearrangement joins TRBV6-5 to TRBJ1-2; possible D gene TRBD1, 5 bases. CDR1 and CDR2 (germline): MNHEY, SVGAGI. Trimming stripped 2 bases from V and 5 bases from J, with 12 bases between. This CDR3 comprises 14 residues. The CDR3 protein is CASSYTVGAYGYTF. CDR3 nucleotide sequence: TGTGCCAGCAGTTACACCGTTGGGGCATATGGCTACACCTTC.

This clone was detected only once. The chain recombines TRBV5-4 with TRBJ2-3, with no clear D. This CDR3 has 15 amino acids. The germline V gene has CDR1 SGHNT and CDR2 YYREEE (reference sequence). V was pared by 2 bases and J by 5 bases, with 15 bases between. CDR3: CASSFYSPKIDTQYF. CDR3 nucleotides: TGTGCCAGCAGCTTTTATAGCCCCAAGATAGATACGCAGTATTTT.

The J gene is TRBJ1-4, the V gene TRBV28, with 7 nucleotides matching TRBD1. Germline assignment: CDR1 MDHEN and CDR2 SYDVKM. This CDR3 contains 13 residues. V was clipped by 6 bases and J by 8 bases; unmatched bases: 6. The CDR3 DNA is TGTGCCAGCAGGGAGACAGGGTTCGAAAAACTGTTTTTT. This translates into CASRETGFEKLFF.

V and J are TRBV7-8 and TRBJ1-2; D is possibly TRBD1 (5 bases). Looked up from germline, CDR1 is SGHVS and CDR2 is FQNEAQ. There are 13 residues in the CDR3. Trimming stripped 4 bases from V and 1 base from J, with 7 bases between. As DNA, the CDR3 is TGTGCCAGCAGCTCGGGACTTAACTATGGCTACACCTTC. Amino acids: CASSSGLNYGYTF. The full variable domain, its missing parts supplied by reference TRBV7-8 and TRBJ1-2, is GAGVSQSPRYKVAKRGQDVALRCDPISGHVSLFWYQQALGQGPEFLTYFQNEAQLDKSGLPSDRFFAERPEGSVSTLKIQRTQQEDSAVYLCASSSGLNYGYTFGSGTRLTVV.

This clone has a single count. The genes are TRBV10-2 and TRBJ1-1, with 9 bases that match TRBD1. CDR1 is WSHSY, CDR2 SAAADI, per germline. V lost 7 bases to trimming and J lost 11 bases; unmatched junction nucleotides: 11. CDR3 size: 13 residues. The CDR3 reads CASTGQGGSGAFF. The CDR3, as DNA: TGCGCCAGCACGGGACAGGGCGGATCTGGGGCTTTCTTT.

This chain connects TRBV20-1 to TRBJ2-7; D remains ambiguous. Trimming left V 6 bases short and J 6 bases short, with 12 bases between. Germline V gene lookup returns CDR1 DFQATT and CDR2 SNEGSKA (reference sequence). The CDR3 length is 11 residues. Written as DNA, the CDR3 is TGCAGTGCGCTCCAACTCGGCGAGCAGTACTTC. As protein: CSALQLGEQYF.

The V gene is TRBV19, the J gene TRBJ2-1; 7 nucleotides match TRBD1. The CDR3 extends over 16 amino acids. Trimming at V came to 4 bases and at J to 0 bases, leaving 6 bases not matched to a gene. CDR1 and CDR2 from the germline V gene are LNHDA and SQIVND (reference sequence). This chain's CDR3 is CASSRGQLVSYNEQFF. CDR3 in DNA: TGTGCCAGTAGTAGGGGACAGCTGGTCTCCTACAATGAGCAGTTCTTC.